The 30 T cell receptor beta chains listed next were all sequenced from one sample in a study of T cell responses to AZD1222 COVID-19 vaccine. TCRdb keeps only in-frame clones here, not all; method: immunoSEQ multiplex PCR. The data contain about 120,000 clones, 80% to 90% of them singletons. The sequenced sample was peripheral blood, obtained on day 0 of AZD1222 vaccination. These receptors were obtained from an adult in good health.

This sequence joins TRBV7-2 and TRBJ2-3; D is ambiguous. Germline V lookup: CDR1 SGHTA, CDR2 FQGNSA. V was cut by 4 bases and J by 7 bases, with 9 bases left in between. This CDR3 has 12 residues. The CDR3 region has the DNA TGTGCCAGCAGCTCTGTATGGAATACGCAGTATTTT. Residues: CASSSVWNTQYF.

The gene calls are TRBV7-3 and TRBJ2-6; D might be TRBD1 (5 bases). The germline CDR1 and CDR2 sequences are SGHTA and FQGTGA. The CDR3 is 21 amino acids. The V gene lost 4 bases and the J gene lost 1 base, with 26 bases spanning the gap. CDR3 in amino acids: CASSSQGARVKLGSGANVLTF. In DNA form, the CDR3 reads TGTGCCAGCAGCTCTCAGGGTGCTCGCGTCAAGTTAGGTTCTGGGGCCAACGTCCTGACTTTC.

The V gene is TRBV18, the J gene TRBJ2-5; tentative D call: TRBD1 (6 bases). The V gene's germline CDR1 is KGHSH and CDR2 LQKENI. The CDR3 has 13 amino acids. Deletions cut 4 bases from V and 4 bases from J, with 10 bases between. The CDR3 nucleotides are TGTGCCAGCTCACTTGGACAGATAGAGACCCAGTACTTC. Protein sequence: CASSLGQIETQYF.

The chain has TRBV19 and TRBJ1-5; D is uncertain. Trimming took 5 bases from V and 4 from J, leaving 12 bases between them. This CDR3 spans 14 amino acids. Germline V gene sequence: CDR1 LNHDA, CDR2 SQIVND (reference sequence). CDR3 sequence: CASSWAGGNQPQHF. The CDR3 DNA reads as TGTGCCAGTAGTTGGGCAGGCGGGAATCAGCCCCAGCATTTT.

The chain recombines TRBV2 with TRBJ1-1, with D possibly matching TRBD1 (5 bases). Trimming removed 5 bases from V and 1 base from J, with 14 bases in between. This CDR3 is 15 amino acids long. Per germline, CDR1 SNHLY and CDR2 FYNNEI. This CDR3 reads CASSQRGRANTEAFF. CDR3 sequence (DNA): TGTGCCAGCAGTCAGAGGGGCCGGGCGAACACTGAAGCTTTCTTT. The complete variable domain, with remaining parts taken from reference TRBV2 and TRBJ1-1, reads EPEVTQTPSHQVTQMGQEVILRCVPISNHLYFYWYRQILGQKVEFLVSFYNNEISEKSEIFDDQFSVERPDGSNFTLKIRSTKLEDSAMYFCASSQRGRANTEAFFGQGTRLTVV.

This clone has just a few counts. The gene calls are TRBV11-3 and TRBJ1-3; the D gene is possibly TRBD1 (5 bases). The CDR3 runs 14 residues. Germline CDR1 SGHNT, CDR2 YENEEA. V was trimmed by 7 bases and J by 0 bases, leaving 10 bases between them. The CDR3 DNA sequence: TGTGCCAGCACCAGGGCGGGCTCTGGAAACACCATATATTTT. This codes for CASTRAGSGNTIYF.

This rearrangement joins TRBV9 to TRBJ2-3; no definite D call. Germline V gene data show CDR1 as SGDLS and CDR2 as YYNGEE. The ends were cut back, 0 bases at V and 6 bases at J, with 17 bases in the middle. The CDR3 covers 16 residues. CDR3 nucleotide sequence: TGTGCCAGCAGCGTAGAGTCGGCGTCCACGTCGGATACGCAGTATTTT. Encoded protein: CASSVESASTSDTQYF.

In nucleotides, the CDR3 is TGTGCCAGCAGTGACTCGGCCCGGGGCACTGAAGCTTTCTTT. Protein sequence: CASSDSARGTEAFF. The chain combines TRBV6-4 with TRBJ1-1; D gene ambiguous. The CDR3 spans 14 residues. Germline V lookup: CDR1 MRHNA, CDR2 SNTAGT. Deletions cut 0 bases from V and 4 bases from J, with 9 bases between.

The chain couples TRBV24-1 to TRBJ2-5; 7 nucleotides match TRBD1. There are 14 residues in the CDR3. Per germline, CDR1 KGHDR and CDR2 SFDVKD. The trim removed 3 bases at V and 2 bases at J, leaving 2 bases unmatched. The CDR3 coding sequence is TGTGCCACCAGTGATGGGACAGATCAAGAGACCCAGTACTTC. This encodes CATSDGTDQETQYF.

The chain employs TRBV6-2 or TRBV6-3 and TRBJ2-3; TRBD2 matches at 8 bases. Unmatched junction bases numbered 6, after V lost 2 bases and J lost 2 bases. The CDR3 totals 16 residues. In germline, CDR1 is MNHEY, CDR2 SVGEGT. DNA for the CDR3: TGTGCCAGCAGTTACCAAAGCGGGAGCCCCACAGATACGCAGTATTTT. This codes for CASSYQSGSPTDTQYF.

The CDR3 sequence: CASRNLRVNGQPQHF. CDR3 in DNA: TGTGCCAGCAGGAATTTAAGGGTTAATGGGCAGCCCCAGCATTTT. The J gene is TRBJ1-5, the V gene TRBV2, with D unclear. Trimming removed 6 bases at V and 7 bases at J, with 19 bases between. Germline V gene data show CDR1 as SNHLY and CDR2 as FYNNEI. The length of the CDR3 is 15 residues.

J is TRBJ2-1 and V is TRBV7-9; 8 positions agree with TRBD2. Germline V gene data show CDR1 as SEHNR and CDR2 as FQNEAQ (reference sequence). After removal of 1 base from V and 6 bases from J, the junction contained 5 bases not matched to a gene. This CDR3 comprises 15 residues. The CDR3 sequence is CASSLERESINEQFF. In DNA form, the CDR3 reads TGTGCCAGCAGCTTAGAGCGGGAGAGTATCAATGAGCAGTTCTTC.

This sequence joins TRBV7-9 and TRBJ2-3; TRBD2 aligns across 15 bases. This CDR3 is 17 amino acids long. Germline V CDR1 and CDR2: SEHNR, FQNEAQ (reference sequence). V lost 3 bases and J lost 6; bases outside the gene matches: 7. The CDR3: CASSFWTSGRAWDTQYF. The CDR3 DNA sequence: TGTGCCAGCAGCTTCTGGACTAGCGGGAGGGCGTGGGATACGCAGTATTTT.

Of note for this clone: This sample includes further DNA sequences coding for the same CDR3. V is TRBV11-3 and J is TRBJ2-7, with D perhaps TRBD2 (5 bases). CDR1 SGHNT and CDR2 YENEEA come from the germline V gene. The V gene lost 2 bases and the J gene lost 4 bases, with 9 bases spanning the gap. The CDR3 extends over 13 amino acids. CDR3 amino acids: CASSLNRDYEQYF. CDR3 bases: TGTGCCAGCAGCTTAAACCGGGATTACGAGCAGTACTTC.

This sequence joins TRBV6-6 and TRBJ1-2; D ambiguous. Germline-derived CDR1 and CDR2 are MNHNY and SVGAGI (reference sequence). The CDR3 is 13 residues long. V was pared by 2 bases and J by 8 bases, with 12 bases between. CDR3 sequence reads: CASSYDRKEGYTF. CDR3 bases: TGTGCCAGCAGTTACGACCGCAAGGAAGGCTACACCTTC.

V and J are TRBV4-1 and TRBJ2-2; the match to TRBD2 covers 16 bases. The V segment lost 4 bases and the J segment 4 bases; nucleotides outside the gene matches: 9. The CDR3 sequence is 19 residues long. Germline lookup yields CDR1 MGHRA and CDR2 YSYEKL. CDR3: CASSPTGLAGGPGTGELFF. The CDR3 nucleotides are TGCGCCAGCAGCCCGACGGGACTAGCGGGAGGGCCGGGCACCGGGGAGCTGTTTTTT.

The chain combines TRBV6-5 with TRBJ1-2; D remains ambiguous. From germline, CDR1 is MNHEY and CDR2 SVGAGI. The germline V and J ends were trimmed by 6 bases and 4 bases, with 18 bases remaining between them. The CDR3 has 15 residues. The CDR3 nucleotides read TGTGCCAGCAGCCTCCTGAGAGAGGGTCCCTATGGCTACACCTTC. Its translation is CASSLLREGPYGYTF.

The V gene is TRBV4-2, the J gene TRBJ2-7, with D perhaps TRBD2 (6 bases). The ends were cut back, 4 bases at V and 3 bases at J, with 19 bases in the middle. The CDR3 extends over 16 amino acids. CDR1 LGHNA and CDR2 YNFKEQ come from the germline V gene. CDR3 nucleotide sequence: TGTGCCAGCAGCCCTCAAGGAGGGGTCGGGAGCTACGAGCAGTACTTC. This codes for CASSPQGGVGSYEQYF.

The chain recombines TRBV5-1 with TRBJ1-5; tentatively, D is TRBD1 (6 bases). V was trimmed by 1 base and J by 5 bases, leaving 10 bases between them. The germline gives CDR1 SGHRS, CDR2 YFSETQ. The CDR3 sequence is 14 residues long. The CDR3 nucleotides read TGCGCCAGCAGCTTGCGCGGGGGCGATCAGCCCCAGCATTTT. It codes for CASSLRGGDQPQHF.

The chain combines TRBV24-1 with TRBJ1-2; no firm D call. Trimming stripped 3 bases from V and 3 bases from J, with 10 bases between. This CDR3 has 14 amino acids. In germline, CDR1 is KGHDR, CDR2 SFDVKD. The CDR3: CATSDLGYDYGYTF. CDR3 in DNA: TGTGCCACCAGTGATCTGGGGTATGACTATGGCTACACCTTC.

This chain connects TRBV4-3 to TRBJ1-2; 7 bases align to TRBD1. The V and J ends lost 0 bases and 2 bases, in that order; junction bases with no gene match: 3. Germline CDR1 reads LGHNA; CDR2 reads YSLEER. This CDR3 region has 15 residues. The CDR3 sequence: CASSQEAGQNYGYTF. The DNA of the CDR3 is TGCGCCAGCAGCCAAGAGGCGGGACAGAACTATGGCTACACCTTC.

The rearrangement joins TRBV7-9 to TRBJ1-5; a weak D match, TRBD1 (5 bases). The CDR3 runs to 15 residues. The ends were cut back, 5 bases at V and 6 bases at J, with 17 bases in the middle. CDR1 SEHNR and CDR2 FQNEAQ come from the germline V gene (reference sequence). The CDR3 is CASSLGQNRAQPQHF. CDR3 nucleotides: TGTGCCAGCAGCCTGGGGCAGAATAGGGCTCAGCCCCAGCATTTT. Filled out from reference TRBV7-9 and TRBJ1-5, the complete variable domain reads DTGVSQNPRHKITKRGQNVTFRCDPISEHNRLYWYRQTLGQGPEFLTYFQNEAQLEKSRLLSDRFSAERPKGSFSTLEIQRTEQGDSAMYLCASSLGQNRAQPQHFGDGTRLSIL.

This clone is medium-sized by share. The CDR3 spells CASSLGQAMEQYF. The CDR3 coding sequence is TGTGCCAGCAGCTTAGGACAGGCCATGGAGCAGTACTTC. The chain links TRBV11-2 to TRBJ2-7, with a weak D call TRBD1 (6 bases). The V gene lost 1 base and the J gene lost 7 bases, with 11 bases spanning the gap. The CDR3 extends over 13 amino acids. Germline lookup yields CDR1 SGHAT and CDR2 FQNNGV.

The rearrangement links TRBV7-3 to TRBJ2-2, with no clear D. CDR1 SGHTA and CDR2 FQGTGA come from the germline V gene. The CDR3 loop spans 16 amino acids. Between the trimmed V and J ends, which lost 1 base and 2 bases, there was a span of 11 bases. The CDR3 is CASSLRLMSNTGELFF. For the CDR3, the DNA is TGTGCCAGCAGCTTAAGATTGATGAGTAACACCGGGGAGCTGTTTTTT. The full variable domain, with the rest looked up from reference TRBV7-3 and TRBJ2-2, is GAGVSQTPSNKVTEKGKYVELRCDPISGHTALYWYRQSLGQGPEFLIYFQGTGAADDSGLPNDRFFAVRPEGSVSTLKIQRTERGDSAVYLCASSLRLMSNTGELFFGEGSRLTVL.

This chain links TRBV30 with TRBJ1-5; TRBD1 might be the D (5 bases). Trimming shortened V by 0 bases and J by 5 bases, and 20 bases separated the two germline ends. Germline V gene lookup returns CDR1 GTSNPN and CDR2 SVGIG (reference sequence). CDR3 length equals 17 residues. The CDR3 loop is CAWSVGPSRGSDQPQHF. The CDR3 DNA sequence: TGTGCCTGGAGTGTCGGCCCCTCCCGGGGCTCTGATCAGCCCCAGCATTTT.

The chain links TRBV9 to TRBJ2-7, with TRBD2 identical over 11 bases. Per germline, CDR1 SGDLS and CDR2 YYNGEE. CDR3 length equals 15 residues. V lost 4 bases and J lost 5; bases outside the gene matches: 8. The CDR3 DNA sequence: TGTGCCAGCAGCCTCCGACTAGCGGGACGAAACGAGCAGTACTTC. Translation: CASSLRLAGRNEQYF. Together with reference TRBV9 and TRBJ2-7, the CDR3 gives the full variable domain: DSGVTQTPKHLITATGQRVTLRCSPRSGDLSVYWYQQSLDQGLQFLIQYYNGEERAKGNILERFSAQQFPDLHSELNLSSLELGDSALYFCASSLRLAGRNEQYFGPGTRLTVT.

The genes are TRBV5-1 and TRBJ1-2, with 8 nucleotides matching TRBD1. In germline, CDR1 is SGHRS, CDR2 YFSETQ. The CDR3 loop spans 14 amino acids. V trimming: 6 bases; J trimming: 8 bases; junction bases outside the gene matches: 12. The DNA for the CDR3 is TGCGCCAGCACCCTTGGGGACAGGTCTGGAGGCTACACCTTC. Its protein product is CASTLGDRSGGYTF. Combining the CDR3 with reference TRBV5-1 and TRBJ1-2 gives the whole variable domain KAGVTQTPRYLIKTRGQQVTLSCSPISGHRSVSWYQQTPGQGLQFLFEYFSETQRNKGNFPGRFSGRQFSNSRSEMNVSTLELGDSALYLCASTLGDRSGGYTFGSGTRLTVV.

The rearrangement joins TRBV29-1 to TRBJ1-1; D gene ambiguous. CDR1 and CDR2 from the germline V gene are SQVTM and ANQGSEA. The V end lost 4 bases, the J end lost 4 bases, and 16 bases lay between the germline ends. This CDR3 is 14 amino acids long. The CDR3: CSVVISSGGTEAFF. In DNA form, the CDR3 reads TGCAGCGTTGTCATTTCCTCGGGCGGCACTGAAGCTTTCTTT.

This chain connects TRBV27 to TRBJ2-1; TRBD2 matches at 8 bases. The CDR3 consists of 14 residues. V trimming: 4 bases; J trimming: 7 bases; junction bases outside the gene matches: 6. Germline CDR1 reads MNHEY; CDR2 reads SMNVEV (reference sequence). CDR3 DNA: TGTGCCAGCAGTTCCATCCGGGAGGGGAATGAGCAGTTCTTC. It codes for CASSSIREGNEQFF.

This sequence joins TRBV5-5 and TRBJ1-2; TRBD1 might be the D (5 bases). This CDR3 is built from 14 residues. V gave up 4 bases and J gave up 2 bases, with 12 bases separating them. CDR1 is SGHKS, CDR2 YYEKEE, per germline (reference sequence). The CDR3 loop is CASSPGGVNYGYTF. The CDR3 nucleotides are TGTGCCAGCAGCCCGGGAGGGGTGAACTATGGCTACACCTTC.